These 19 T cell receptor beta chains share one sample of origin, sequenced in a study of lymphopenia after photon versus proton radiotherapy. Some clones are missing from TCRdb's copy, which holds only in-frame ones; the method was immunoSEQ multiplex PCR. Among approximately 17,000 clones, 90% to 95% were seen once, and the ten largest hold under 7.5%. The material sequenced was peripheral blood, taken from a patient treated with photon-based radiotherapy. These receptors were collected from a man aged 60 to 75 with pancreatic cancer.

This rearrangement joins TRBV7-8 to TRBJ1-2; 7 bases map to TRBD1. Trimming removed 5 bases from V and 5 bases from J; junction bases left unmatched: 11. The CDR3 consists of 15 residues. CDR1 is SGHVS and CDR2 is FQNEAQ in the germline V gene. The CDR3 region is CASSEQGHPSYGYTF. CDR3 DNA: TGTGCCAGCAGCGAACAGGGGCACCCATCATATGGCTACACCTTC.

The chain couples TRBV5-1 to TRBJ1-4; D is unresolved. The germline CDR1 and CDR2 sequences are SGHRS and YFSETQ. The V and J ends lost 6 bases and 1 base respectively, with 13 bases between them. The CDR3 has 15 residues. CDR3 residues: CASKEFEGTNEKLFF. The CDR3 DNA follows: TGCGCCAGCAAGGAGTTCGAGGGAACTAATGAAAAACTGTTTTTT.

The rearrangement links TRBV7-8 to TRBJ2-5; D call uncertain. Trimming took off 7 bases at V and 1 base at J, with 13 bases between the two ends. Per germline, CDR1 SGHVS and CDR2 FQNEAQ. The CDR3 length is 14 residues. CDR3 in amino acids: CASTFGPAQETQYF. The CDR3, as DNA: TGTGCCAGCACTTTCGGGCCTGCCCAAGAGACCCAGTACTTC.

Details on this clone: Mismatch with germline at one junction end may stem from a read error. The rearrangement uses TRBV5-1 and TRBJ1-1; 9 bases map to TRBD1. The CDR3 totals 16 residues. The germline V gene encodes CDR1 SGHRS and CDR2 YFSETQ. CDR3 coding DNA: TGCGCCAGCAGCTTGGACAGGGGGCGGCTGAAAACTGAAGCTTTCTTT. This translates into CASSLDRGRLKTEAFF.

The rearrangement joins TRBV7-3 to TRBJ2-1; 9 bases map to TRBD1. Germline values: CDR1 SGHTA, CDR2 FQGTGA. The V segment lost 6 bases and the J segment 4 bases; nucleotides outside the gene matches: 7. The length of the CDR3 is 15 residues. The CDR3 DNA reads as TGTGCCAGCAGTTCCGGGACAGGGCTGTACAATGAGCAGTTCTTC. Protein: CASSSGTGLYNEQFF.

This clone has just one count. This rearrangement joins TRBV10-1 to TRBJ2-2; 7 positions agree with TRBD1. V trimming: 3 bases; J trimming: 0 bases; junction bases outside the gene matches: 10. The CDR3 consists of 18 residues. CDR1 and CDR2 (germline): WNHNN, SYGVQD (reference sequence). CDR3 loop: CASSDLRPGQANTGELFF. As DNA, the CDR3 is TGCGCCAGCAGTGATCTCCGACCTGGACAGGCGAACACCGGGGAGCTGTTTTTT.

V is TRBV5-6 and J is TRBJ2-5; possible D gene TRBD2, 5 bases. The germline gives CDR1 SGHDT, CDR2 YYEEEE. The CDR3 is 13 amino acids. The germline V and J ends were trimmed by 10 bases and 1 base, with 14 bases remaining between them. CDR3 sequence: CAPKAAVQETQYF. The CDR3 DNA reads as TGTGCCCCGAAAGCGGCAGTCCAAGAGACCCAGTACTTC.

The V gene is TRBV14, the J gene TRBJ2-1, with TRBD2 identical over 12 bases. J gave up 6 bases and V 5 bases, and 8 bases lay outside the gene matches. This CDR3 spans 16 amino acids. Germline V lookup: CDR1 SGHDN, CDR2 FVKESK. Here the CDR3 reads CASSASGTSGLNEQFF. The CDR3 nucleotides are TGTGCCAGCAGCGCCTCCGGGACTAGCGGGCTCAATGAGCAGTTCTTC.

This chain connects TRBV6-1 to TRBJ2-7, with 8 bases identical to TRBD1. After removal of 6 bases from V and 3 bases from J, the junction contained 7 bases not matched to a gene. Germline lookup yields CDR1 MNHNS and CDR2 SASEGT. The CDR3 runs 14 residues. CDR3 sequence reads: CASRDRGGIYEQYF. DNA for the CDR3: TGTGCCAGCAGAGACAGGGGCGGTATCTACGAGCAGTACTTC.

This chain connects TRBV18 to TRBJ1-5; the match to TRBD1 covers 11 bases. The CDR3 is made up of 16 amino acids. V gave up 1 base and J gave up 7 bases; unmatched junction bases: 6. The germline V gene has CDR1 KGHSH and CDR2 LQKENI. CDR3 coding DNA: TGTGCCAGCTCACCACTGGGGACAGGGGGAGGGCAGCCCCAGCATTTT. Protein product: CASSPLGTGGGQPQHF. Using reference TRBV18 and TRBJ1-5 for the parts outside the CDR3, the full variable domain is NAGVMQNPRHLVRRRGQEARLRCSPMKGHSHVYWYRQLPEEGLKFMVYLQKENIIDESGMPKERFSAEFPKEGPSILRIQQVVRGDSAAYFCASSPLGTGGGQPQHFGDGTRLSIL.

CDR3 DNA: TGTGCCAGCAGCTACAGGAGTTGCAATGGCAATCAGCCCCAGCATTTT. Translation gives CASSYRSCNGNQPQHF. The chain has TRBV7-2 and TRBJ1-5; possible D gene TRBD1, 5 bases. Trimming cost V 4 bases and J 2 bases, with 15 bases left between them. In germline, CDR1 is SGHTA, CDR2 FQGNSA. The CDR3 is made up of 16 amino acids.

The chain couples TRBV5-6 to TRBJ2-7; no definite D call. Germline assignment: CDR1 SGHDT and CDR2 YYEEEE. This CDR3 has 11 amino acids. V shed 0 bases and J shed 10 bases, with 8 bases lying between them. CDR3 sequence reads: CASSLGQSQYF. The DNA for the CDR3 is TGTGCCAGCAGCTTGGGTCAGTCACAGTACTTC.

This clone has only a few counts. The J gene is TRBJ1-1, the V gene TRBV16; D is possibly TRBD1 (5 bases). In germline, CDR1 is KGHSY, CDR2 FQNENV. The length of the CDR3 is 13 residues. Trimming removed 5 bases at V and 5 bases at J, with 12 bases between. CDR3 sequence reads: CASSRGRLTEAFF. CDR3 in DNA: TGTGCCAGCAGCAGGGGTCGTTTGACTGAAGCTTTCTTT.

The chain uses TRBV6-5 and TRBJ2-1, with TRBD2 identical over 10 bases. In germline, CDR1 is MNHEY, CDR2 SVGAGI. The V segment lost 6 bases and the J segment 7 bases; nucleotides outside the gene matches: 6. The CDR3 is 14 residues long. The CDR3 region is CASRTSGDRNEQFF. CDR3 coding DNA: TGTGCCAGCAGAACTAGCGGGGATCGGAATGAGCAGTTCTTC.

V usage is TRBV9 and J usage is TRBJ2-3, with 9 bases matching TRBD1. The CDR3 contains 17 residues. The germline CDR1 and CDR2 sequences are SGDLS and YYNGEE. The ends lost 0 bases at V and 2 bases at J; junction bases unmatched: 7. The CDR3 DNA is TGTGCCAGCAGCGTAGAGGGAGGGGACAGGGCCACAGATACGCAGTATTTT. This codes for CASSVEGGDRATDTQYF.

CDR3 sequence reads: CASNYYQETQYF. The CDR3 DNA follows: TGTGCCAGTAACTACTACCAAGAGACCCAGTACTTC. This chain joins TRBV2 and TRBJ2-5; D call uncertain. The germline V and J ends were trimmed by 9 bases and 0 bases, with 8 bases remaining between them. CDR1 and CDR2 (germline): SNHLY, FYNNEI. CDR3 size: 12 residues.

The chain uses TRBV4-2 and TRBJ2-7; 8 bases align to TRBD1. The CDR3 is 16 amino acids. J lost 2 bases, V lost 4 bases, and 10 bases had no gene match. CDR1 LGHNA and CDR2 YNFKEQ come from the germline V gene. CDR3 in amino acids: CASSPQAGGTTYEQYF. Here the CDR3 DNA reads TGTGCCAGCAGCCCGCAAGCAGGGGGCACTACCTACGAGCAGTACTTC.

The chain uses TRBV5-1 and TRBJ2-2, with 9 bases lining up with TRBD1. After removal of 3 bases from V and 0 bases from J, the junction contained 6 bases not matched to a gene. Germline V gene data show CDR1 as SGHRS and CDR2 as YFSETQ. The CDR3 runs 17 residues. CDR3 loop: CASSSRTGATNTGELFF. The CDR3 region has the DNA TGCGCCAGCAGCTCTAGGACAGGGGCCACGAACACCGGGGAGCTGTTTTTT.

The sample holds a few counts of this clone. This chain connects TRBV4-1 to TRBJ1-2; D perhaps matches TRBD1 (6 bases). V was shortened by 4 bases and J by 1 base, with 19 bases between the two germline ends. The CDR3 length is 17 residues. Germline V gene data show CDR1 as MGHRA and CDR2 as YSYEKL. CDR3 residues: CASSPREAQGGNYGYTF. The DNA for the CDR3 is TGCGCCAGCAGCCCCCGGGAGGCCCAAGGGGGTAACTATGGCTACACCTTC.